This is a list of T cell receptor beta chains from one sample in a study of T cells in Graves' hyperthyroidism and ophthalmopathy. Via MiXCR, TCRdb re-called the multiplex PCR reads, giving one row per CDR3 protein. The data show some 250,000 distinct CDR3 sequences, less than 15% seen once. The sample comprised blood. These receptors all stem from a woman aged 40 to 49 with Graves' hyperthyroidism that later progressed to Graves' ophthalmopathy. CDR3s include the opening cysteine and the closing phenylalanine or tryptophan. D genes are given only for firm matches. Not all rows give a size; the values are once, few, many and, for expanded clones, a class.

length: 15; J: TRBJ1-2; size: many; D: TRBD1; V: TRBV2; DNA: TGTGCCAGCAGAACCCCTGGACAGGGATACTATGGCTACACCTTC; CDR3: CASRTPGQGYYGYTF
length: 15; J: TRBJ2-3; size: -; D: TRBD2; V: TRBV6-5; DNA: TGTGCCAGCAGTTACCAGGCGGGAGCCCCAGATACGCAGTATTTT; CDR3: CASSYQAGAPDTQYF
length: 20; J: TRBJ2-1; size: few; D: TRBD2; V: TRBV5-5; DNA: TGTGCCAGCAGCCGCGGGGGAATGCGAGGTAGCGGGAGGGAGATCAATGAGCAGTTCTTC; CDR3: CASSRGGMRGSGREINEQFF
length: 16; J: TRBJ2-1; size: many; D: TRBD1; V: TRBV28; DNA: TGTGCCAGCAGTCCCGACGGGACAGGAGGGGCCAATGAGCAGTTCTTC; CDR3: CASSPDGTGGANEQFF
length: 15; J: TRBJ2-7; size: many; D: -; V: TRBV3-1; DNA: TGTGCCAGCAGCCACGGAGTGGGGGAGCGGTACGAGCAGTACTTC; CDR3: CASSHGVGERYEQYF
length: 14; J: TRBJ1-1; size: -; D: -; V: TRBV11-2; DNA: TGTGCCAGCAGCTTCAACGACAGGAGCACTGAAGCTTTCTTT; CDR3: CASSFNDRSTEAFF
length: 12; J: TRBJ2-7; size: -; D: -; V: TRBV5-1; DNA: TGCGCCAGCAGCGTCAGCGGACTCGAGCAGTACTTC; CDR3: CASSVSGLEQYF
length: 15; J: TRBJ2-3; size: many; D: -; V: TRBV11-2; DNA: TGTGCCAGCAGCTTAGGAGGTGGGGGTACAGATACGCAGTATTTT; CDR3: CASSLGGGGTDTQYF
length: 17; J: TRBJ1-1; size: many; D: TRBD1; V: TRBV7-9; DNA: TGTGCCAGCAGCTTCCAGGGGGTAGGGTTTGTGAACACTGAAGCTTTCTTT; CDR3: CASSFQGVGFVNTEAFF
length: 18; J: TRBJ2-5; size: many; D: -; V: TRBV19; DNA: TGTGCCAGTAGTATAGTCTTCGGGTCGCAGGGAATGGTGGAGACCCAGTACTTC; CDR3: CASSIVFGSQGMVETQYF
length: 13; J: TRBJ1-5; size: -; D: TRBD1; V: TRBV19; DNA: TGTGCCAGTAGTAACAGGGGGCCCCAGCCCCAGCATTTT; CDR3: CASSNRGPQPQHF
length: 13; J: TRBJ2-3; size: -; D: -; V: TRBV5-1; DNA: TGCGCCAGCAGCTTGGGTATGGGAGATACGCAGTATTTT; CDR3: CASSLGMGDTQYF
length: 15; J: TRBJ2-2; size: many; D: -; V: TRBV11-2; DNA: TGTGCCAGCAGCTTAGATCTTACTAGCCCCGGGGAGCTGTTTTTT; CDR3: CASSLDLTSPGELFF
length: 17; J: TRBJ2-1; size: many; D: TRBD1; V: TRBV4-1; DNA: TGCGCCAGCAGCCAAGAAGGGTGGGACAGGGCGTACAATGAGCAGTTCTTC; CDR3: CASSQEGWDRAYNEQFF
length: 14; J: TRBJ2-1; size: many; D: -; V: TRBV7-3; DNA: TGTGCCAGCAGCTTGCGGAGTGGTTACAATGAGCAGTTCTTC; CDR3: CASSLRSGYNEQFF
length: 14; J: TRBJ2-5; size: many; D: -; V: TRBV30; DNA: TGTGCCTGGAGTGACAGCAGACTTCAAGAGACCCAGTACTTC; CDR3: CAWSDSRLQETQYF
length: 15; J: TRBJ2-1; size: many; D: -; V: TRBV7-3; DNA: TGTGCCAGCAGCTTAATGGGGGGCTCCTACAATGAGCAGTTCTTC; CDR3: CASSLMGGSYNEQFF
length: 14; J: TRBJ1-5; size: many; D: TRBD1; V: TRBV2; DNA: TGTGCCAGCAGGGCGGGACAGAGCAATCAGCCCCAGCATTTT; CDR3: CASRAGQSNQPQHF
length: 12; J: TRBJ2-5; size: many; D: -; V: TRBV5-1; DNA: TGCGCCAGCAGCGAACAGGAAGAGACCCAGTACTTC; CDR3: CASSEQEETQYF
length: 14; J: TRBJ1-5; size: -; D: -; V: TRBV3-1; DNA: TGTGCCAGCAGCCCGGGGACGGACAATCGGCCCCAGCATTTT; CDR3: CASSPGTDNRPQHF
length: 14; J: TRBJ2-1; size: many; D: -; V: TRBV5-1; DNA: TGCGCCAGCAGCCTCCGGACCGGGGTCAATGAGCAGTTCTTC; CDR3: CASSLRTGVNEQFF
length: 13; J: TRBJ2-2; size: few; D: -; V: TRBV7-9; DNA: TGTGCCAGCACCCAAACCTACACCGGGGAGCTGTTTTTT; CDR3: CASTQTYTGELFF
length: 19; J: TRBJ2-1; size: few; D: -; V: TRBV4-1; DNA: TGCGCCAGCAGTCGCGATAAATCAGGGGTTGGACTAGGGGGACGTGAGCAGTTCTTC; CDR3: CASSRDKSGVGLGGREQFF
length: 13; J: TRBJ1-5; size: many; D: -; V: TRBV10-3; DNA: TGTGCCATCAGTGAGTCCTGGACGCAGCCCCAGCATTTT; CDR3: CAISESWTQPQHF
length: 12; J: TRBJ2-3; size: -; D: -; V: TRBV7-2; DNA: TGTGCCAGCAGCGGTTACGGAGATACGCAGTATTTT; CDR3: CASSGYGDTQYF
length: 13; J: TRBJ1-3; size: many; D: -; V: TRBV4-1; DNA: TGCGCCAGCAGCCAAACCCGGGGAAACACCATATATTTT; CDR3: CASSQTRGNTIYF
length: 11; J: TRBJ2-3; size: many; D: -; V: TRBV20-1; DNA: TGCAGTGCTAGAGCTCTCGGGCCGCAGTATTTT; CDR3: CSARALGPQYF
length: 14; J: TRBJ1-1; size: many; D: -; V: TRBV30; DNA: TGTGCCTGGAAAAGGGGAGTTACGAACACTGAAGCTTTCTTT; CDR3: CAWKRGVTNTEAFF
length: 15; J: TRBJ2-5; size: many; D: -; V: TRBV7-2; DNA: TGTGCCAGCAGCTTAGCGTTGGAGGGGCGGGAGACCCAGTACTTC; CDR3: CASSLALEGRETQYF
length: 12; J: TRBJ2-7; size: many; D: TRBD2; V: TRBV11-2; DNA: TGTGCCAGCAGCTGGGGGGGGTACGAGCAGTACTTC; CDR3: CASSWGGYEQYF
length: 15; J: TRBJ2-1; size: -; D: TRBD2; V: TRBV3-1; DNA: TGTGCCAGCAGCCGACTAGCGGGAGAGAGCGATGAGCAGTTCTTC; CDR3: CASSRLAGESDEQFF
length: 16; J: TRBJ2-5; size: many; D: -; V: TRBV7-9; DNA: TGTGCCAGCAGCGTCTCTGTGGGGGTAGGGACTGAGACCCAGTACTTC; CDR3: CASSVSVGVGTETQYF
length: 15; J: TRBJ2-1; size: many; D: TRBD2; V: TRBV9; DNA: TGTGCCAGCAGCGCGACTAGCGGGAGGGTCAATGAGCAGTTCTTC; CDR3: CASSATSGRVNEQFF
length: 16; J: TRBJ2-3; size: many; D: TRBD1; V: TRBV12-3/TRBV12-4; DNA: TGTGCCAGCAGTCCTAGGGGACAGGGGCTCACAGATACGCAGTATTTT; CDR3: CASSPRGQGLTDTQYF
length: 14; J: TRBJ1-6; size: once; D: -; V: TRBV13; DNA: TGTGCCAGCAGCTTAGGATCGGGTCTTTCACCCCTCCACTTT; CDR3: CASSLGSGLSPLHF
length: 15; J: TRBJ2-3; size: many; D: TRBD2; V: TRBV6-2/TRBV6-3; DNA: TGTGCCAGCAGTTACAGCGGGAGGGCCGCAGATACGCAGTATTTT; CDR3: CASSYSGRAADTQYF
length: 14; J: TRBJ1-2; size: few; D: TRBD1; V: TRBV6-1; DNA: TGTGCCAGCAGCTTACAGGGGGGCCCCTATGGCTACACCTTC; CDR3: CASSLQGGPYGYTF
length: 16; J: TRBJ2-5; size: many; D: -; V: TRBV2; DNA: TGTGCCAGCAGGAGGGGCGGTGGGCAGGCTAAAGAGACCCAGTACTTC; CDR3: CASRRGGGQAKETQYF
length: 15; J: TRBJ2-1; size: many; D: TRBD2; V: TRBV6-5; DNA: TGTGCCAGCAGTTACCTTAGCGGGAGCAAGAATGAGCAGTTCTTC; CDR3: CASSYLSGSKNEQFF
length: 15; J: TRBJ1-3; size: many; D: -; V: TRBV15; DNA: TGTGCCACCAGCGGCGGTGCAAACTCTGGAAACACCATATATTTT; CDR3: CATSGGANSGNTIYF
length: 15; J: TRBJ1-2; size: -; D: -; V: TRBV5-1; DNA: TGCGCCAGCAGCCGTCTCAGTGGTATCGACTATGGCTACACCTTC; CDR3: CASSRLSGIDYGYTF